This T cell receptor beta chain is drawn from a study of T cells in Graves' hyperthyroidism and ophthalmopathy. Not enrolled were patients with uncontrolled infection, other autoimmune disease, pregnancy or lactation. Researchers took RNA transcripts and amplified the TCR beta CDR3 regions from them. The HTBI primer set was used in a first-round RT-PCR of the TCR CDR3. TCRdb reprocessed the multiplex PCR reads via MiXCR and lists one record per CDR3 protein. In the table there are 480,000 or so distinct CDR3 sequences, 46% of which are singletons. General observations from the study: Most clonotypes expanded in the thyroid (above 0.001) were also present in blood.

The CDR3 contains 17 residues. The ends were cut back, 0 bases at V and 4 bases at J, with 15 bases in the middle. Germline assignment: CDR1 LGHNA and CDR2 YSLEER. To note about this clonotype: Antigen specificity is unknown.

Sequenced material: peripheral blood or thyroid tissue (not recorded which). V is TRBV4-3 and J is TRBJ2-2; the D is unclear. This TCR derives from an adult woman with Graves' disease, either hyperthyroidism or ophthalmopathy (not recorded which). The CDR3: CASSQDGRPLVTGELFF. The CDR3 DNA follows: TGCGCCAGCAGCCAAGACGGGCGGCCTTTGGTCACCGGGGAGCTGTTTTTT.